A selection of T cell receptor beta chains follows, all from one sample in a study of CD8 T cells in ankylosing spondylitis. A single record per CDR3 protein comes from TCRdb applying MiXCR to the 5' RACE reads. Altogether roughly 450,000 distinct CDR3 sequences are present, 25% to 30% being singletons, with the ten largest covering over 0.8%. Sequenced input: blood, either unsorted or a sorted T cell fraction (not recorded which). The source of these receptors is a male donor with ankylosing spondylitis. Each CDR3 is given with its conserved first and last residue. The D gene is left open where the match is weak. Some rows mark clone size as missing; the rest say once, few, many or name a class of expanded clone.

size: -; D: TRBD2; J: TRBJ2-2; V: TRBV28; DNA: TGTGCCAGCCGGGCAGCGGGAGGGCGCACCGGGGAGCTGTTTTTT; CDR3: CASRAAGGRTGELFF
size: -; D: -; J: TRBJ1-1; V: TRBV3-1; DNA: TGTGCCAGCAGCCAAGAACTCCAGGGCTGGACTGAAGCTTTCTTT; CDR3: CASSQELQGWTEAFF
size: many; D: -; J: TRBJ2-2; V: TRBV2; DNA: TGTGCCAGCCGTACAGGGGAGGGGACCGGGGAGCTGTTTTTT; CDR3: CASRTGEGTGELFF
size: -; D: -; J: TRBJ1-5; V: TRBV5-1; DNA: TGCGCCAGCAGCCCGGGCGGGGGGCTGAGGAATCAGCCCCAGCATTTT; CDR3: CASSPGGGLRNQPQHF
size: many; D: -; J: TRBJ2-1; V: TRBV7-2; DNA: TGTGCCAGCAGCTTAGTGGCTAGCAGATACAATGAGCAGTTCTTC; CDR3: CASSLVASRYNEQFF
size: few; D: -; J: TRBJ2-5; V: TRBV7-2; DNA: TGTGCCAGCGGACCGGGACCCCAAGAGACCCAGTACTTC; CDR3: CASGPGPQETQYF
size: -; D: -; J: TRBJ2-1; V: TRBV7-9; DNA: TGTGCCAGCAGCTTTTCCGGGGCCCGGGATGAGCAGTTCTTC; CDR3: CASSFSGARDEQFF
size: -; D: -; J: TRBJ2-3; V: TRBV18; DNA: TGTGCCAGCTCACCCCAAGCCTCCACAGATACGCAGTATTTT; CDR3: CASSPQASTDTQYF
size: -; D: TRBD1; J: TRBJ2-1; V: TRBV7-2; DNA: TGTGCCAGCAGCTTTGGTACAGGGGATGAGCAGTTCTTC; CDR3: CASSFGTGDEQFF
size: few; D: TRBD2; J: TRBJ2-5; V: TRBV11-1; DNA: TGTGCCAGCAGCTTTTGGGTGAGCGGGAGGGCCCGAAGAAGTGGAGAGACCCAGTACTTC; CDR3: CASSFWVSGRARRSGETQYF
size: -; D: -; J: TRBJ2-7; V: TRBV10-3; DNA: TGTGCCATCACCGGTTCGGGGGGCCGCGGGGCCTACGAGCAGTACTTC; CDR3: CAITGSGGRGAYEQYF
size: few; D: TRBD2; J: TRBJ2-4; V: TRBV4-2; DNA: TGTGCCAGCAGCCAAGTGCTAGCGGGAAACCAGGGAAACATTCAGTACTTC; CDR3: CASSQVLAGNQGNIQYF
size: many; D: -; J: TRBJ1-3; V: TRBV6-2/TRBV6-3; DNA: TGTGCCAGCAGGACCTCTGGAAACACCATATATTTT; CDR3: CASRTSGNTIYF
size: once; D: -; J: TRBJ1-3; V: TRBV5-1; DNA: TGCGCCAGCAGCTTCGGGACCCCCTCTGGAAACACCATATATTTT; CDR3: CASSFGTPSGNTIYF
size: few; D: TRBD2; J: TRBJ2-1; V: TRBV29-1; DNA: TGCAGCGTTGAATCGAGCGGGAGGAAGTATGAGCAGTTCTTC; CDR3: CSVESSGRKYEQFF
size: -; D: -; J: TRBJ2-7; V: TRBV15; DNA: TGTGCCACCACCCCGACAGGCACTAACTCCTACGAGCAGTACTTC; CDR3: CATTPTGTNSYEQYF
size: few; D: TRBD2; J: TRBJ2-3; V: TRBV25-1; DNA: TGTGCCAGCAGTGAGGTAGCGGGAGGGGCAGATACGCAGTATTTT; CDR3: CASSEVAGGADTQYF
size: -; D: -; J: TRBJ2-2; V: TRBV18; DNA: TGTGCCAGCTCACAGTTGCCAGGGGCGAGCACCGGGGAGCTGTTTTTT; CDR3: CASSQLPGASTGELFF
size: few; D: -; J: TRBJ1-1; V: TRBV11-2; DNA: TGTGCCAGCAGCTTAGATTGGGGGTGGGGGACCACTGAAGCTTTCTTT; CDR3: CASSLDWGWGTTEAFF
size: -; D: TRBD2; J: TRBJ2-7; V: TRBV20-1; DNA: TGCAGTGCTAGAGATAGCGGGAGTGGTGGCTTGTTCGAGCAGTACTTC; CDR3: CSARDSGSGGLFEQYF
size: few; D: -; J: TRBJ1-1; V: TRBV3-1; DNA: TGTGCCAGCAGCCACCGTCCCGGGAACACTGAAGCTTTCTTT; CDR3: CASSHRPGNTEAFF
size: many; D: -; J: TRBJ1-2; V: TRBV5-6; DNA: TGTGCCAGCAGGACCGGGGGGTTCTATGGCTACACCTTC; CDR3: CASRTGGFYGYTF
size: -; D: TRBD1; J: TRBJ1-1; V: TRBV27; DNA: TGTGCCAGCAGTTTTTTAGGACAGGGACACACTGAAGCTTTCTTT; CDR3: CASSFLGQGHTEAFF
size: few; D: -; J: TRBJ1-6; V: TRBV6-5; DNA: TGTGCCAGCAGTTGGAGGGCAAATAATTCACCCCTCCACTTT; CDR3: CASSWRANNSPLHF
size: many; D: -; J: TRBJ1-5; V: TRBV2; DNA: TGTGCCAGCAGTGAAGCCAGGGGCGCGGGTCAGCCCCAGCATTTT; CDR3: CASSEARGAGQPQHF
size: many; D: -; J: TRBJ1-3; V: TRBV7-9; DNA: TGTGCCAGCAGCTTAGGGAGATTCTCTGGAAACACCATATATTTT; CDR3: CASSLGRFSGNTIYF
size: -; D: TRBD1; J: TRBJ1-1; V: TRBV2; DNA: TGTGCCAGCAGTGCCGGGACAGGGGGCCTCACTGAAGCTTTCTTT; CDR3: CASSAGTGGLTEAFF
size: few; D: -; J: TRBJ1-1; V: TRBV5-1; DNA: TGCGCCAGCAGCTTGATTTCCCTCGGGGGTGAAGCTTTCTTT; CDR3: CASSLISLGGEAFF
size: -; D: TRBD1; J: TRBJ1-1; V: TRBV6-6; DNA: TGTGCCAGCAGTTACACTCGGACAGGTGAAGCTTTCTTT; CDR3: CASSYTRTGEAFF
size: few; D: -; J: TRBJ1-4; V: TRBV21-1; DNA: TGTGCCAGCAGCAAAGCGGGCGGAACTAATGAAAAACTGTTTTTT; CDR3: CASSKAGGTNEKLFF
size: few; D: -; J: TRBJ1-1; V: TRBV15; DNA: TGTGCCACCGGCAGGGTTGACACTGAAGCTTTCTTT; CDR3: CATGRVDTEAFF
size: -; D: -; J: TRBJ2-3; V: TRBV5-1; DNA: TGCGCCAGCAGCACAAATCACCGGGACGTAGATACGCAGTATTTT; CDR3: CASSTNHRDVDTQYF
size: few; D: -; J: TRBJ2-1; V: TRBV21-1; DNA: TGTGCCAGCAGCAAACCGGGACCTCGAGCGGACTCCTACAATGAGCAGTTCTTC; CDR3: CASSKPGPRADSYNEQFF
size: few; D: -; J: TRBJ1-2; V: TRBV20-1; DNA: TGCAGTGCTAGTAGCCTGCGGGGCTCCTATGGCTACACCTTC; CDR3: CSASSLRGSYGYTF
size: few; D: TRBD1; J: TRBJ1-1; V: TRBV30; DNA: TGTGCCTGGGGACAGGGGAACACTGAAGCTTTCTTT; CDR3: CAWGQGNTEAFF
size: few; D: -; J: TRBJ1-1; V: TRBV3-1; DNA: TGTGCCAGCACCGTACGACAGGCCGGGAGGGCTGAAGCTTTCTTT; CDR3: CASTVRQAGRAEAFF
size: -; D: TRBD2; J: TRBJ2-5; V: TRBV10-3; DNA: TGTGCCATCAGTGAAGCGGGAGCCCAAGAGACCCAGTACTTC; CDR3: CAISEAGAQETQYF
size: few; D: TRBD1; J: TRBJ1-1; V: TRBV5-1; DNA: TGCGCCAGCAGCTTGGAGGGACAGGGGTTGAGTGAAGCTTTCTTT; CDR3: CASSLEGQGLSEAFF
size: -; D: TRBD1; J: TRBJ2-3; V: TRBV7-2; DNA: TGTGCCAGCAGCATCGGACAGGTTGGCGCAGATACGCAGTATTTT; CDR3: CASSIGQVGADTQYF
size: -; D: -; J: TRBJ2-2; V: TRBV20-1; DNA: TGCAGTGCTAGAGATAGGGCTAACACCGGGGAGCTGTTTTTT; CDR3: CSARDRANTGELFF
size: few; D: -; J: TRBJ1-2; V: TRBV5-1; DNA: TGCGCCAGCAGCCCCGGGGCCGACGGTGGCTACACCTTC; CDR3: CASSPGADGGYTF